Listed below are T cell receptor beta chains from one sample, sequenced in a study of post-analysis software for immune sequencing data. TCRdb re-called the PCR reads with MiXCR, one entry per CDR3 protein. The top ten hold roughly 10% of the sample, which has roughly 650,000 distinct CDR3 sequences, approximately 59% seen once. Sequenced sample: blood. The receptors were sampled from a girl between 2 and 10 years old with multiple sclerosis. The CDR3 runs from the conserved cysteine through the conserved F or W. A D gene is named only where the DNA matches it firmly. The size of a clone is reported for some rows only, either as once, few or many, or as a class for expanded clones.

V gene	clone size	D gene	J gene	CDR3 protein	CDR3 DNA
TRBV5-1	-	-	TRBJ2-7	CASSLGYTRGTDSYEQYF	TGCGCCAGCAGCTTGGGATATACCCGCGGGACAGACTCTTACGAGCAGTACTTC
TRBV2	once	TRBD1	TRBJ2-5	CASSALDRGGGETQYF	TGTGCCAGCAGTGCCCTGGACAGGGGAGGAGGCGAGACCCAGTACTTC
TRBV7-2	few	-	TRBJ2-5	CASSLAFRGETQYF	TGTGCCAGCAGCTTAGCCTTCAGGGGTGAGACCCAGTACTTC
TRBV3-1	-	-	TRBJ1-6	CASSQGSRNSPPHF	TGTGCCAGCAGCCAAGGGTCCAGAAATTCACCCCCCCACTTT
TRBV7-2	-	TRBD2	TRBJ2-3	CASNLASGGESTDTQYF	TGTGCCAGCAACTTAGCTAGCGGGGGGGAAAGCACAGATACGCAGTATTTT
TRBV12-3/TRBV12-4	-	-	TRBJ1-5	CASSIRHNSNQPQHF	TGTGCCAGCAGTATAAGACATAATAGCAATCAGCCCCAGCATTTT
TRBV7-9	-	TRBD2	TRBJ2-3	CASSAGLAGNTQYF	TGTGCCAGCAGCGCCGGACTAGCGGGGAATACGCAGTATTTT
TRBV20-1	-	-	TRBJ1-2	CSARGGSHGYTF	TGCAGTGCTAGAGGGGGCTCTCATGGCTACACCTTC
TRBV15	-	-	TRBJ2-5	CATSGVGGIGQETQYF	TGTGCCACCAGCGGTGTAGGGGGGATTGGCCAAGAGACCCAGTACTTC
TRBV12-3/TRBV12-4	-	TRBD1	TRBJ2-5	CASSFSPDRGSRQYF	TGTGCCAGCAGTTTCTCCCCGGACAGGGGAAGCAGGCAGTACTTC
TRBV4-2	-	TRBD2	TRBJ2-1	CASSAGLAGEEDEQFF	TGTGCCAGCAGCGCCGGACTAGCGGGAGAGGAGGATGAGCAGTTCTTC
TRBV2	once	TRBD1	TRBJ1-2	CASTQTGIGYGYTF	TGTGCCAGCACTCAGACAGGGATTGGCTATGGCTACACCTTC
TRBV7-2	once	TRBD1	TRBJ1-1	CASSSPGQVTNTEAFF	TGTGCCAGCAGCTCACCGGGACAGGTGACGAACACTGAAGCTTTCTTT
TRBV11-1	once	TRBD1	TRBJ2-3	CASSWTGSSADTQYF	TGTGCCAGCAGCTGGACAGGGTCTTCGGCAGATACGCAGTATTTT
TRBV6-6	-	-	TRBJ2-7	CASSYSIPAGEQYF	TGTGCCAGCAGTTACTCGATCCCGGCAGGAGAGCAGTACTTC
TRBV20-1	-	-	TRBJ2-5	CSAWWRATHEQYF	TGCAGTGCATGGTGGCGGGCTACACATGAGCAGTACTTC
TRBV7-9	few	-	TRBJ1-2	CASSLEEGLYGYTF	TGTGCCAGCAGCTTAGAGGAGGGACTCTATGGCTACACCTTC
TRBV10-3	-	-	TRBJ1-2	CAISESGGADYYGYTF	TGTGCCATCAGTGAGTCGGGGGGCGCTGATTACTATGGCTACACCTTC
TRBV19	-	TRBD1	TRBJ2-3	CASSQQGTTDTQYF	TGTGCCAGTTCACAACAGGGGACCACAGATACGCAGTATTTT
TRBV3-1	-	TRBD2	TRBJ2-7	CASSPRTSGAEQYF	TGTGCCAGCAGCCCCAGGACTAGCGGCGCCGAGCAGTACTTC
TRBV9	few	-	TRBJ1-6	CASSAGTLGSPLHF	TGTGCCAGCAGCGCCGGGACGTTGGGGTCACCCCTCCACTTT
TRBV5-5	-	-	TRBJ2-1	CASSFFIAVSNEQFF	TGTGCCAGCAGCTTCTTCATAGCGGTCAGTAATGAGCAGTTCTTC
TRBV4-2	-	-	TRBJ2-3	CASSQGRPFPVADTQYF	TGTGCCAGCAGCCAAGGGCGACCGTTCCCGGTAGCGGATACGCAGTATTTT
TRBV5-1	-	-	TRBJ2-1	CASSFPEGYNEQFF	TGCGCCAGCAGCTTTCCGGAGGGCTACAATGAGCAGTTCTTC